The rows below give T cell receptor beta chains drawn from one sample of a study of T cell responses to AZD1222 COVID-19 vaccine. The method was immunoSEQ multiplex PCR; TCRdb's version includes in-frame clones alone and lacks a portion of them. The sample contains 95,000 to 120,000 clones, around 90% of which appear only once. Sequencing was performed on peripheral blood, taken on day 0 of MenACWY control vaccination. These receptors were collected from an adult in good health. The CDR3 runs from the conserved cysteine through the conserved F or W. D genes are given only for firm matches. Clone size, where shown, is once, few, many, or a class for clones that have expanded.

D,size,V,J,CDR3,DNA
TRBD1,once,TRBV27,TRBJ1-2,CASSLAGSGQGKAGYTF,TGTGCCAGCAGTTTGGCTGGAAGTGGACAGGGTAAAGCTGGCTACACCTTC
TRBD1,NA,TRBV30,TRBJ1-6,CAWSLLRTGSSYNSPLHF,TGTGCCTGGAGTCTCCTACGGACAGGAAGCTCCTATAATTCACCCCTCCACTTT
NA,NA,TRBV30,TRBJ2-1,CAVAWASSYNEQFF,TGTGCCGTGGCCTGGGCGAGCTCCTACAATGAGCAGTTCTTC
TRBD1,NA,TRBV4-3,TRBJ1-6,CASSSRQGTYNSPLHF,TGCGCCAGCAGCAGCAGACAGGGAACCTATAATTCACCCCTCCACTTT
NA,NA,TRBV7-8,TRBJ1-2,CASSLAAGRGLSGDGYTF,TGTGCCAGCAGCTTAGCGGCGGGCAGGGGACTGAGTGGTGATGGCTACACCTTC
NA,NA,TRBV27,TRBJ2-7,CASSLSSHLSYEQYF,TGTGCCAGCAGTTTATCTAGCCACCTCTCCTACGAGCAGTACTTC
NA,NA,TRBV6-5,TRBJ1-3,CASSYNRISGNTIYF,TGTGCCAGCAGTTACAACAGAATCTCTGGAAACACCATATATTTT
TRBD1,NA,TRBV7-9,TRBJ2-7,CASTHQGARYEQYF,TGTGCCAGCACCCATCAGGGGGCTAGGTACGAGCAGTACTTC
TRBD1,NA,TRBV5-1,TRBJ1-6,CASSLRQGAESPLHF,TGCGCCAGCAGCTTAAGACAGGGGGCGGAATCACCCCTCCACTTT
NA,NA,TRBV14,TRBJ1-2,CASRRAGVDYGYTF,TGTGCCAGCAGGCGGGCTGGGGTCGACTATGGCTACACCTTC
TRBD1,NA,TRBV3-1/TRBV3-2,TRBJ1-6,CASSRRATGGNSPLHF,TGTGCCAGCAGCCGCCGGGCGACAGGGGGAAATTCACCCCTCCACTTT
NA,NA,TRBV4-2,TRBJ1-2,CASSQDEQSRNYGYTF,TGTGCCAGCAGCCAAGATGAACAGTCTCGAAACTATGGCTACACCTTC
NA,NA,TRBV6-6,TRBJ1-5,CASSWQGGNQPQHF,TGTGCCAGCAGTTGGCAGGGTGGCAATCAGCCCCAGCATTTT
TRBD1,NA,TRBV7-8,TRBJ1-1,CASSLGTGTLMNTEAFF,TGTGCCAGCAGCTTAGGGACAGGAACCCTAATGAACACTGAAGCTTTCTTT